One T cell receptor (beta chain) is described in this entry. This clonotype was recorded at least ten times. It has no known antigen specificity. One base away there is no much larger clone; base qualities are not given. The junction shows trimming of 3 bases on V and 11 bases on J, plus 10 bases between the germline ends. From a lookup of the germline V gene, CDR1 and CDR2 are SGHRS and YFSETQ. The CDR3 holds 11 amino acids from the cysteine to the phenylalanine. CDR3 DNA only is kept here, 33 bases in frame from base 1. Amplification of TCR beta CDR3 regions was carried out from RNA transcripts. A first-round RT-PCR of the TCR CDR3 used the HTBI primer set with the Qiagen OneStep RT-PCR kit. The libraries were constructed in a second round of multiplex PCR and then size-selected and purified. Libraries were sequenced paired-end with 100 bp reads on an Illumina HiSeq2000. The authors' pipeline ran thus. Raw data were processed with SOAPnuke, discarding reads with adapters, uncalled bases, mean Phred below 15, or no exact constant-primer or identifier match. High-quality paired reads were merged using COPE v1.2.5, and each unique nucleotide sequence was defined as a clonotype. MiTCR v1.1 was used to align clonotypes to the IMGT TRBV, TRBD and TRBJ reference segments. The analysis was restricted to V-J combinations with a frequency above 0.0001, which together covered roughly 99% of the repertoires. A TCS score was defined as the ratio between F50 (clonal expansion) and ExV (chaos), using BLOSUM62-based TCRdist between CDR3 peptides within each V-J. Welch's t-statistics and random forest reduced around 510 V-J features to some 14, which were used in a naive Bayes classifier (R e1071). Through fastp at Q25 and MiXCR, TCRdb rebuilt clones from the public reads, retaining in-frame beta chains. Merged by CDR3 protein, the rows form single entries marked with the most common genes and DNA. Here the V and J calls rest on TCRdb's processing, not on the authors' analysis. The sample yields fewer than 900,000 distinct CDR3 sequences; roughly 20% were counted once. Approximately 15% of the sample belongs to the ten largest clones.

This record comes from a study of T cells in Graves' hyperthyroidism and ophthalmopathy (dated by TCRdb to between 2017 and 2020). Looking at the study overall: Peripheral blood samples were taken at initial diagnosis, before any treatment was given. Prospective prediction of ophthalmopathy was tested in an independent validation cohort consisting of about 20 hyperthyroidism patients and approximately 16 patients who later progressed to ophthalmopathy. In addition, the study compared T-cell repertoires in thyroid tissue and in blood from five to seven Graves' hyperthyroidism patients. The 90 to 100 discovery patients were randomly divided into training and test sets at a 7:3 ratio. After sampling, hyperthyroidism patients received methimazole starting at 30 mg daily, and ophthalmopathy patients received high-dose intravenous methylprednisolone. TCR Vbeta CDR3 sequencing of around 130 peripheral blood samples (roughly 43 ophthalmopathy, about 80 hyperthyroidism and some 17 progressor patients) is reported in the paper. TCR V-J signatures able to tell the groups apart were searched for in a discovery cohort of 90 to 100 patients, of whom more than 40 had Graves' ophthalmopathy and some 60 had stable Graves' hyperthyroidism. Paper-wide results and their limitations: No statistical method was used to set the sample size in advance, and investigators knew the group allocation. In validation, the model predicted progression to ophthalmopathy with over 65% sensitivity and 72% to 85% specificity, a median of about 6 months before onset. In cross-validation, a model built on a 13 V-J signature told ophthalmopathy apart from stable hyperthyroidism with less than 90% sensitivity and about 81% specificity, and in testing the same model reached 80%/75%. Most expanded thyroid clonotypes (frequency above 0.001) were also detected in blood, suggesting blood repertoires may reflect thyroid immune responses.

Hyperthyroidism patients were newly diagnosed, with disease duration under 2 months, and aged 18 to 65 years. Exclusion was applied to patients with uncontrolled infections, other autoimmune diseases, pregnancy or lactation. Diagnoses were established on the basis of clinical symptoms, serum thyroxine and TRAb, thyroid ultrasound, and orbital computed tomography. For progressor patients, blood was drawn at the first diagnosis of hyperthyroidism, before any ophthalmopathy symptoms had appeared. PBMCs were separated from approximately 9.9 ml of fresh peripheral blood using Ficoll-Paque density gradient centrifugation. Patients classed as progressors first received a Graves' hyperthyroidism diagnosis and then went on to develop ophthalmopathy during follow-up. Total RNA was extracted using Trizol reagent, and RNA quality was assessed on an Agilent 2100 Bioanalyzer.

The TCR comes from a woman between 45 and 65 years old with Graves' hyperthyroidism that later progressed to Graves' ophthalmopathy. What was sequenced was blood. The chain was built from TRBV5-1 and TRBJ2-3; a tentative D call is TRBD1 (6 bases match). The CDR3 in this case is CASSWDTKQYF. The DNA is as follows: TGCGCCAGCAGCTGGGACACGAAGCAGTATTTT.